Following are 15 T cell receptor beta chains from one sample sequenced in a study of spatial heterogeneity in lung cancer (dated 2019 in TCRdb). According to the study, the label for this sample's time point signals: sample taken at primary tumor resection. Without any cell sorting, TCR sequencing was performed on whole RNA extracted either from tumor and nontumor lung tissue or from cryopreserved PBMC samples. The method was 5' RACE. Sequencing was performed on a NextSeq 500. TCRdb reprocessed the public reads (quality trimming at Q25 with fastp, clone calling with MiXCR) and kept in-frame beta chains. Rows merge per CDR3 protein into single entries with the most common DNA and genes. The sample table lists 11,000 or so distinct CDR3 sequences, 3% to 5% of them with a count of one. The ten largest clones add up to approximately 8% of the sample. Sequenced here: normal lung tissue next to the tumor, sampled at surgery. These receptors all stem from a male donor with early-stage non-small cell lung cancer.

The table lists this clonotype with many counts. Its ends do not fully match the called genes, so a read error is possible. The chain's CDR3 is CASSQASSGRGGLFF. Written as DNA, the CDR3 is TGTGCCAGCAGCCAAGCCTCTAGCGGGAGGGGGGGGCTGTTTTTT. The V and J genes are TRBV7-2 and TRBJ2-2, with TRBD2 matching over 12 bases. The CDR3 is 15 residues long. Germline V CDR1 and CDR2: SGHTA, FQGNSA.

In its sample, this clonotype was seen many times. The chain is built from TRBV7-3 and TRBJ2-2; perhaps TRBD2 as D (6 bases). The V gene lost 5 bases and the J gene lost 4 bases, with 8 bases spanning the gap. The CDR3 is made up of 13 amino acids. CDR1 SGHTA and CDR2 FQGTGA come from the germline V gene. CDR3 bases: TGTGCCAGCAGCCCCGGGGGCACCGGGGAGCTGTTTTTT. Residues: CASSPGGTGELFF.

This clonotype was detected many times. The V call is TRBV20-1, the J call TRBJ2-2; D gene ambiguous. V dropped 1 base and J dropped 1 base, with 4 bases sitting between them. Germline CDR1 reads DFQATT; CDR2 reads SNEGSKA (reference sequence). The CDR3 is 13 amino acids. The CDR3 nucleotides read TGCAGTGCTAGAGCTCTGAACACCGGGGAGCTGTTTTTT. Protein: CSARALNTGELFF.

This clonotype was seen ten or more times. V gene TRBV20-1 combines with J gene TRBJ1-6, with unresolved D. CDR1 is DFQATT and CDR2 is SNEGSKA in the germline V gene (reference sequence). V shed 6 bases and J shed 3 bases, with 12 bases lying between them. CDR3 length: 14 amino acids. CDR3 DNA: TGCAGTGCCCTACCCACGAGCTATAATTCACCCCTCCACTTT. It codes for CSALPTSYNSPLHF.

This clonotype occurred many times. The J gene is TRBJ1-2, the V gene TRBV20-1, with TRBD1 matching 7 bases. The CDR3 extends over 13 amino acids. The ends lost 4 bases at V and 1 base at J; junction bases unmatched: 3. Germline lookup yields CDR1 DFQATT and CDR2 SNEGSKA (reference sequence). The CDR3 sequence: CSAMGQLNYGYTF. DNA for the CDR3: TGCAGTGCTATGGGACAGCTTAACTATGGCTACACCTTC.

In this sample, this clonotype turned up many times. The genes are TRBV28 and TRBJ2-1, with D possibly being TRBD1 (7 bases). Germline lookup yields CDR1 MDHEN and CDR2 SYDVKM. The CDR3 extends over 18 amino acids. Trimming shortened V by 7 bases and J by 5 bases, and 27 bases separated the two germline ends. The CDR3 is CASISLRLETGTHNEQFF. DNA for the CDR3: TGTGCCAGCATCTCTTTAAGATTAGAGACAGGGACTCACAATGAGCAGTTCTTC. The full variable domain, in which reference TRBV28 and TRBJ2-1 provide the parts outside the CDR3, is DVKVTQSSRYLVKRTGEKVFLECVQDMDHENMFWYRQDPGLGLRLIYFSYDVKMKEKGDIPEGYSVSREKKERFSLILESASTNQTSMYLCASISLRLETGTHNEQFFGPGTRLTVL.

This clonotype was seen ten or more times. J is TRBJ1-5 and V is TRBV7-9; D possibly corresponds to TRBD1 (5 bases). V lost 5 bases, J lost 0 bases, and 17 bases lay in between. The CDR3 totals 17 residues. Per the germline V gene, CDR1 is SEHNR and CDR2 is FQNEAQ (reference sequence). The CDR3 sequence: CASSRSSDTTSNQPQHF. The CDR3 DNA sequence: TGTGCCAGCAGCAGAAGTTCGGACACCACTAGCAATCAGCCCCAGCATTTT.

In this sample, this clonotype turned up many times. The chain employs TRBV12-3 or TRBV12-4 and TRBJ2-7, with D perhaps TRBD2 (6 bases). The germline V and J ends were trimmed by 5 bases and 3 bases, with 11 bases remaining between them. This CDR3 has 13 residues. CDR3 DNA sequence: TGTGCCAGCAGTGAAGTGGGGGGCTACGAGCAGTACTTC. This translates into CASSEVGGYEQYF.

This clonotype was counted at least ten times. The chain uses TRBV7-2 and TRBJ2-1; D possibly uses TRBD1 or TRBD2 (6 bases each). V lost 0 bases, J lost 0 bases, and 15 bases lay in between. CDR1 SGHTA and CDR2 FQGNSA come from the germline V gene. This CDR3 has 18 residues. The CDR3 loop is CASSLARSGALSYNEQFF. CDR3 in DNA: TGTGCCAGCAGCTTAGCAAGATCGGGGGCCCTCTCCTACAATGAGCAGTTCTTC.

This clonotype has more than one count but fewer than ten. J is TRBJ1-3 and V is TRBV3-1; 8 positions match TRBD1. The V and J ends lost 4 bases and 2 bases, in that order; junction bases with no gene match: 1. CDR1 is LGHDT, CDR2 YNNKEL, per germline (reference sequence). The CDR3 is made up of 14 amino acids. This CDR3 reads CASSRQGTGNTIYF. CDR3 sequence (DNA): TGTGCCAGCAGCCGACAGGGGACTGGAAACACCATATATTTT. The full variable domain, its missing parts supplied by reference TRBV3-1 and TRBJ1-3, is DTAVSQTPKYLVTQMGNDKSIKCEQNLGHDTMYWYKQDSKKFLKIMFSYNNKELIINETVPNRFSPKSPDKAHLNLHINSLELGDSAVYFCASSRQGTGNTIYFGEGSWLTVV.

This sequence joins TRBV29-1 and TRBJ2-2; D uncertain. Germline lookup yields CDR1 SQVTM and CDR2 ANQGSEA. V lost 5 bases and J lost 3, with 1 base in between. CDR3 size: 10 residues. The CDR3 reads CSVYTGELFF. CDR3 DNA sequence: TGCAGCGTTTACACCGGGGAGCTGTTTTTT.

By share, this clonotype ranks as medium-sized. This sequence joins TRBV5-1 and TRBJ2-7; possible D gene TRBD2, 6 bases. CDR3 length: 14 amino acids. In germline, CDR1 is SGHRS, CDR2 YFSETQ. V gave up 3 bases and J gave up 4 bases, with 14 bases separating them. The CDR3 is CASSSEDGTYEQYF. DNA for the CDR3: TGCGCCAGCAGCTCGGAGGACGGGACTTACGAGCAGTACTTC.

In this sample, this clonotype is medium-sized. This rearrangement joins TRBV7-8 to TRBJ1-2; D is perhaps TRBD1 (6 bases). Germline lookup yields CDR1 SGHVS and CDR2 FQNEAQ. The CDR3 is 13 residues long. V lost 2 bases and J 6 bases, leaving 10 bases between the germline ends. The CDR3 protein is CASSLRRQDGYTF. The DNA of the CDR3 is TGTGCCAGCAGCTTACGACGACAGGATGGCTACACCTTC.

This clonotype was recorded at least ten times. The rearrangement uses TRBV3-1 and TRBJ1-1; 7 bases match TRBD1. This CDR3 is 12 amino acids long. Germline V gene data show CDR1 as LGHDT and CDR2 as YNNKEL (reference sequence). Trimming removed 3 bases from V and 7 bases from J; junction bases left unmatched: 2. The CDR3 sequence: CASSQGTVEAFF. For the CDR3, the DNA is TGTGCCAGCAGCCAGGGGACAGTTGAAGCTTTCTTT.

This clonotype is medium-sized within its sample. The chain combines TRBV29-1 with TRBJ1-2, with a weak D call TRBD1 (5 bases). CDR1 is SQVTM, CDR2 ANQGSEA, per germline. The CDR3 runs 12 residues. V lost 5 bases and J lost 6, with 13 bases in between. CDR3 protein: CSVLAGKNGYTF. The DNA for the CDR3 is TGCAGCGTTCTAGCAGGGAAGAATGGCTACACCTTC.